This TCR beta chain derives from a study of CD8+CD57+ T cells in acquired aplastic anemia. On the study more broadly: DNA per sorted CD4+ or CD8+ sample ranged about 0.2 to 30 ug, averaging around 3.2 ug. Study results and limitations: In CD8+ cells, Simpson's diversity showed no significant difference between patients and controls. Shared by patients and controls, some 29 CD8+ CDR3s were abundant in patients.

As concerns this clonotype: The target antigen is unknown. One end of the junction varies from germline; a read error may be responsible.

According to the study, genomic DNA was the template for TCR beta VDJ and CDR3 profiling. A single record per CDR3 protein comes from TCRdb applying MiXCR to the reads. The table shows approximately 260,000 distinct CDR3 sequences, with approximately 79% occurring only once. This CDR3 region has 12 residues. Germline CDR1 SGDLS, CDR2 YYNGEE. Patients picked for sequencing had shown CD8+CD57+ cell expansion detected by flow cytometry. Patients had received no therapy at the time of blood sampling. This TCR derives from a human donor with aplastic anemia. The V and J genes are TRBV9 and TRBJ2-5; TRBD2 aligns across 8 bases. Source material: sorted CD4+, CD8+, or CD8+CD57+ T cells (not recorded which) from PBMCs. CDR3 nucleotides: TGTGCCAGCCGCGGGGGGTCAGATACGCAGTATTTC. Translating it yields CASRGGSDTQYF.